This record covers a single T cell receptor beta chain. Its specificity is unknown. This record comes from a study of blood T cells in healthy people across ages. Study-level findings and limits: Age brought a roughly linear fall in TCR beta diversity measured per million T cells.

Then a second PCR, running roughly 7 to 11 cycles, was carried out with a sample-barcoded 5' primer and a J-beta primer mix. Each sample yielded at least 2.5 million CDR3-containing paired-end reads. MiXCR, run by TCRdb on the 5' RACE reads, gives a single entry per CDR3 protein. The top ten hold 13% of the sample, which has fewer than 750,000 distinct CDR3 sequences, over 40% seen once. The CDR3 spans 13 residues. Trimming left V 8 bases short and J 5 bases short, with 18 bases between. Germline values: CDR1 DFQATT, CDR2 SNEGSKA (reference sequence). This sequence originates from a woman aged 80 or over in good health. Input material: blood. The V gene is TRBV20-1, the J gene TRBJ1-2, with a weak D call TRBD1 (6 bases). The CDR3 loop reads CSPKYGGGYGYTF. The DNA of the CDR3 is TGCAGTCCTAAATACGGAGGGGGATATGGCTACACCTTC.